One sample yielded the 29 T cell receptor beta chains listed below, sequenced in a study of OX40 agonist ivuxolimab in advanced cancers. TCRdb's copy holds only in-frame clones and misses some; the assay was immunoSEQ multiplex PCR. The table includes around 64,000 clones, roughly 82% detected once. The sample here was CD4+ or CD8+ T cells sorted from blood, taken in a trial of the OX40 agonist ivuxolimab. The receptors were gathered from an adult with an advanced solid tumor such as melanoma, head and neck, liver or kidney cancer.

The V gene is TRBV11-2, the J gene TRBJ2-5, with 9 bases matching TRBD2. Per the germline V gene, CDR1 is SGHAT and CDR2 is FQNNGV. The J segment lost 4 bases and the V segment lost 1 base, leaving 10 bases of the junction unmatched. CDR3 size: 17 residues. As DNA, the CDR3 is TGTGCCAGCAGCTTAGTGGGCGGCGCGGGAGGGGGAGAGACCCAGTACTTC. This encodes CASSLVGGAGGGETQYF. Based on the CDR3 plus reference TRBV11-2 and TRBJ2-5, the full variable domain is EAGVAQSPRYKIIEKRQSVAFWCNPISGHATLYWYQQILGQGPKLLIQFQNNGVVDDSQLPKDRFSAERLKGVDSTLKIQPAKLEDSAVYLCASSLVGGAGGGETQYFGPGTRLLVL.

The rearrangement joins TRBV2 to TRBJ1-5; no definite D call. V gave up 8 bases and J gave up 0 bases, with 23 bases separating them. CDR1 and CDR2 (germline): SNHLY, FYNNEI. This CDR3 region has 18 residues. The CDR3 region has the DNA TGTGCCAGCGCGGTACTGGCCCGGGCCAACTATAGCAATCAGCCCCAGCATTTT. As protein: CASAVLARANYSNQPQHF.

This clone was seen more than once but under ten times. The chain has TRBV2 and TRBJ1-5, with D perhaps TRBD1 (5 bases). In germline, CDR1 is SNHLY, CDR2 FYNNEI. CDR3 length equals 14 residues. The V and J ends lost 3 bases and 3 bases respectively, with 9 bases between them. Here the CDR3 reads CASSEEGPNQPQHF. CDR3 coding DNA: TGTGCCAGCAGTGAGGAGGGACCCAATCAGCCCCAGCATTTT.

The chain couples TRBV6-6 to TRBJ2-7; 7 positions agree with TRBD2. V was pared by 5 bases and J by 0 bases, with 4 bases of the junction left unmatched. CDR1 is MNHNY and CDR2 is SVGAGI in the germline V gene (reference sequence). CDR3 length: 14 residues. CDR3 sequence: CASSGGRSSYEQYF. DNA of the CDR3: TGTGCCAGCAGTGGCGGGAGAAGCTCCTACGAGCAGTACTTC.

The genes are TRBV7-8 and TRBJ1-5; D is possibly TRBD1 (6 bases). The CDR3 sequence is 19 residues long. Germline values: CDR1 SGHVS, CDR2 FQNEAQ. Trimming stripped 4 bases from V and 3 bases from J, with 25 bases between. The CDR3 nucleotides are TGTGCCAGCAGCTCGGGGGGCGTGAAAGGCCGGTGGGTCAATCAGCCCCAGCATTTT. Encoded protein: CASSSGGVKGRWVNQPQHF.

The table lists this clone with a few counts. This chain uses TRBV25-1 with TRBJ1-3; D unresolved. CDR1 and CDR2 from the germline V gene are MGHDK and SYGVNS. The CDR3 sequence is 13 residues long. V was clipped by 3 bases and J by 4 bases, with 7 bases between them. CDR3 nucleotide sequence: TGTGCCAGCAGTGAGCCTGGCGGAAACACCATATATTTT. Translation gives CASSEPGGNTIYF.

CDR3 loop: CASSQEWRGGRNEQFF. CDR3 coding DNA: TGCGCCAGCAGCCAAGAGTGGCGGGGGGGCCGAAATGAGCAGTTCTTC. This chain joins TRBV4-3 and TRBJ2-1; 9 nucleotides align to TRBD2. V shed 0 bases and J 7 bases; nucleotides not matched to a gene: 7. This CDR3 is built from 16 residues. Germline V gene lookup returns CDR1 LGHNA and CDR2 YSLEER.

V and J are TRBV5-1 and TRBJ2-1; D is unclear. Trimming shortened V by 4 bases and J by 5 bases, and 7 bases separated the two germline ends. Looked up from germline, CDR1 is SGHRS and CDR2 is YFSETQ. This CDR3 has 12 amino acids. The CDR3 nucleotides read TGCGCCAGCAGCCCCCTGAACAATGAGCAGTTCTTC. Encoded protein: CASSPLNNEQFF.

In DNA form, the CDR3 reads TGCGCCAGCAGCCAAGATCCTTCCTTTGGGGCGGCCTACAATGAGCAGTTCTTC. It codes for CASSQDPSFGAAYNEQFF. V is TRBV4-1 and J is TRBJ2-1; a weak D match, TRBD1 (5 bases). The germline V gene has CDR1 MGHRA and CDR2 YSYEKL. This CDR3 is built from 18 residues. Between the trimmed V and J ends, which lost 0 bases and 2 bases, there was a span of 17 bases.

The V gene is TRBV10-3, the J gene TRBJ2-2, with D possibly TRBD2 on 6 matching bases. This CDR3 has 16 amino acids. From germline, CDR1 is ENHRY and CDR2 SYGVKD. V was pared by 10 bases and J by 6 bases, with 24 bases between. In DNA, the CDR3 is TGTGCCACAAGCTACGGGGGAGGCTACTCCTCCGGGGAGCTGTTTTTT. Its translation: CATSYGGGYSSGELFF.

Only one count was recorded for this clone. The CDR3 region is CASSSLGLNYGYTF. CDR3 coding DNA: TGTGCCAGCAGCTCCCTAGGGCTGAACTATGGCTACACCTTC. The chain has TRBV9 and TRBJ1-2; D uncertain. This CDR3 contains 14 residues. The germline V gene encodes CDR1 SGDLS and CDR2 YYNGEE. Trimming stripped 4 bases from V and 2 bases from J, with 12 bases between.

This chain links TRBV27 with TRBJ1-5, with a weak D call TRBD1 (5 bases). The germline CDR1 and CDR2 sequences are MNHEY and SMNVEV (reference sequence). V was clipped by 3 bases and J by 4 bases, with 10 bases between them. There are 14 residues in the CDR3. DNA for the CDR3: TGTGCCAGCAGTTTTGGGGCAGGTAATCAGCCCCAGCATTTT. Translated, it gives CASSFGAGNQPQHF.

As for this clone: This sample includes further DNA sequences coding for the same CDR3. V and J are TRBV18 and TRBJ2-5; tentatively, D is TRBD1 (5 bases). V shed 6 bases and J shed 7 bases, with 9 bases lying between them. Per the germline V gene, CDR1 is KGHSH and CDR2 is LQKENI. This CDR3 has 11 amino acids. CDR3 coding DNA: TGTGCCAGCTCGCCAACAGGGACCCAGTACTTC. Translating gives CASSPTGTQYF.

The chain uses TRBV5-8 and TRBJ2-5; TRBD2 might be the D (5 bases). V was clipped by 6 bases and J by 3 bases, with 15 bases between them. CDR3 length: 14 residues. The germline gives CDR1 SGHTS, CDR2 YDEGEE. CDR3 region: CASKVRAGKETQYF. CDR3 sequence (DNA): TGTGCCAGCAAGGTGAGGGCAGGAAAAGAGACCCAGTACTTC.

The V call is TRBV2, the J call TRBJ2-3; 7 bases fit TRBD2. The V segment lost 2 bases and the J segment 3 bases; nucleotides outside the gene matches: 2. The CDR3 runs to 14 residues. The germline V gene has CDR1 SNHLY and CDR2 FYNNEI. CDR3 nucleotide sequence: TGTGCCAGCAGTGAATTGCGGGAGACAGATACGCAGTATTTT. It codes for CASSELRETDTQYF. Drawing the rest from reference TRBV2 and TRBJ2-3, the complete variable domain is EPEVTQTPSHQVTQMGQEVILRCVPISNHLYFYWYRQILGQKVEFLVSFYNNEISEKSEIFDDQFSVERPDGSNFTLKIRSTKLEDSAMYFCASSELRETDTQYFGPGTRLTVL.

This chain links TRBV4-3 with TRBJ2-1; 8 bases fit TRBD1. The germline gives CDR1 LGHNA, CDR2 YSLEER. The CDR3 has 16 amino acids. V lost 1 base and J lost 7; bases outside the gene matches: 9. CDR3 sequence (DNA): TGCGCCAGCAGCCAAGTACGTGGGACAGGACTAAATGAGCAGTTCTTC. Amino acid sequence: CASSQVRGTGLNEQFF.

The chain employs TRBV18 and TRBJ2-5; 9 bases are shared with TRBD2. Per germline, CDR1 KGHSH and CDR2 LQKENI. CDR3 length equals 17 residues. The V and J ends lost 0 bases and 2 bases, in that order; junction bases with no gene match: 7. CDR3 in DNA: TGTGCCAGCTCACCACCGAATGCGCGGGGGGGACAAGAGACCCAGTACTTC. Amino acids: CASSPPNARGGQETQYF. The variable domain in full, with the rest retrieved from reference TRBV18 and TRBJ2-5, is NAGVMQNPRHLVRRRGQEARLRCSPMKGHSHVYWYRQLPEEGLKFMVYLQKENIIDESGMPKERFSAEFPKEGPSILRIQQVVRGDSAAYFCASSPPNARGGQETQYFGPGTRLLVL.

The V call is TRBV5-4, the J call TRBJ2-6; D possibly matches TRBD1 or TRBD2 (5 bases each). This CDR3 has 15 residues. Trimming took 6 bases from V and 1 from J, leaving 11 bases between them. The germline gives CDR1 SGHNT, CDR2 YYREEE (reference sequence). The CDR3, as DNA: TGTGCCAGCACCCCTGGGGGATCTGGGGCCAACGTCCTGACTTTC. It translates to CASTPGGSGANVLTF.

The chain joins TRBV19 to TRBJ2-2; D is uncertain. Germline loops: CDR1 LNHDA, CDR2 SQIVND (reference sequence). CDR3 size: 12 residues. V dropped 6 bases and J dropped 4 bases, with 6 bases sitting between them. The CDR3 DNA is TGTGCCAGTAGACAGAGCACCGGGGAGCTGTTTTTT. Protein sequence: CASRQSTGELFF.

This chain connects TRBV19 to TRBJ2-3; a weak D match, TRBD2 (5 bases). Germline CDR1 and CDR2: LNHDA and SQIVND (reference sequence). V shed 8 bases and J shed 2 bases, with 14 bases lying between them. The length of the CDR3 is 14 residues. The chain's CDR3 is CASHLGINTDTQYF. CDR3 bases: TGTGCCAGTCATCTCGGGATTAACACAGATACGCAGTATTTT.

This rearrangement joins TRBV5-1 to TRBJ2-3; D gene uncertain. The CDR3 is made up of 14 amino acids. Germline values: CDR1 SGHRS, CDR2 YFSETQ. Trimming took 5 bases from V and 1 from J, leaving 11 bases between them. CDR3: CASSVQLGTDTQYF. CDR3 coding DNA: TGCGCCAGCAGTGTCCAGCTTGGCACAGATACGCAGTATTTT.

This sequence joins TRBV7-9 and TRBJ2-6; TRBD2 agrees at 12 bases. The CDR3 is made up of 18 amino acids. V lost 5 bases, J lost 4 bases, and 9 bases stayed unmatched. CDR1 and CDR2 from the germline V gene are SEHNR and FQNEAQ (reference sequence). The CDR3 sequence: CASSTASGGAQGANVLTF. The CDR3 bases are TGTGCCAGCAGCACCGCTAGCGGGGGGGCGCAGGGGGCCAACGTCCTGACTTTC. Drawing the rest from reference TRBV7-9 and TRBJ2-6, the complete variable domain is DTGVSQNPRHKITKRGQNVTFRCDPISEHNRLYWYRQTLGQGPEFLTYFQNEAQLEKSRLLSDRFSAERPKGSFSTLEIQRTEQGDSAMYLCASSTASGGAQGANVLTFGAGSRLTVL.

The genes are TRBV18 and TRBJ2-5, with a possible D match to TRBD1 (6 bases). The CDR3 is made up of 13 amino acids. CDR1 is KGHSH and CDR2 is LQKENI in the germline V gene. The ends were cut back, 3 bases at V and 5 bases at J, with 10 bases in the middle. The CDR3 region is CASSPGGGETQYF. The CDR3 DNA is TGTGCCAGCTCACCGGGTGGGGGCGAGACCCAGTACTTC.

The chain employs TRBV30 and TRBJ2-1; D uncertain. V shed 2 bases and J shed 6 bases, with 8 bases lying between them. Germline CDR1 and CDR2: GTSNPN and SVGIG (reference sequence). The CDR3 consists of 12 residues. CDR3 DNA: TGTGCCTGGAGTCCCCACTTCAATGAGCAGTTCTTC. Translated: CAWSPHFNEQFF. Full variable domain (missing parts from reference TRBV30 and TRBJ2-1): SQTIHQWPATLVQPVGSPLSLECTVEGTSNPNLYWYRQAAGRGLQLLFYSVGIGQISSEVPQNLSASRPQDRQFILSSKKLLLSDSGFYLCAWSPHFNEQFFGPGTRLTVL.

This chain joins TRBV21-1 and TRBJ1-1. TRBV21-1 is designated a pseudogene. The CDR3 spans 18 residues. As DNA, the CDR3 is TGTGCCAGCAGCAAAGGTGGGTTAGACAGCGGGTTGAACACTGAAGCTTTCTTT. Its translation is CASSKGGLDSGLNTEAFF.

This clone was counted a single time. The chain combines TRBV5-8 with TRBJ2-3; 7 bases are a match to TRBD2. This CDR3 comprises 14 residues. Germline-derived CDR1 and CDR2 are SGHTS and YDEGEE. Trimming at V came to 2 bases and at J to 0 bases, leaving 0 bases not matched to a gene. The chain's CDR3 is CASSFGGSTDTQYF. The CDR3 DNA follows: TGTGCCAGCAGCTTCGGGGGGAGCACAGATACGCAGTATTTT.

J is TRBJ2-1 and V is TRBV5-1, with D possibly TRBD2 on 7 matching bases. There are 15 residues in the CDR3. Germline-derived CDR1 and CDR2 are SGHRS and YFSETQ. The V gene lost 0 bases and the J gene lost 8 bases, with 15 bases spanning the gap. The CDR3 nucleotides are TGCGCCAGCAGCTTGGAAGGGGGAGGGCCTCATGAGCAGTTCTTC. Encoded protein: CASSLEGGGPHEQFF.

The chain employs TRBV11-2 and TRBJ2-1; 7 nucleotides line up with TRBD2. Germline V gives CDR1 SGHAT, CDR2 FQNNGV. The V and J ends lost 1 base and 0 bases, in that order; junction bases with no gene match: 9. The CDR3 loop spans 18 amino acids. The chain's CDR3 is CASSLVASSGYSYNEQFF. In nucleotides, the CDR3 is TGTGCCAGCAGCTTAGTTGCGTCTAGCGGCTACTCCTACAATGAGCAGTTCTTC.

V and J are TRBV7-3 and TRBJ2-7, with D maybe TRBD1 (6 bases). V was trimmed by 0 bases and J by 3 bases, leaving 9 bases between them. Germline V gene lookup returns CDR1 SGHTA and CDR2 FQGTGA. CDR3 length: 14 residues. This CDR3 reads CASSLTSGDYEQYF. The CDR3 DNA is TGTGCCAGCAGCTTAACTTCAGGGGACTACGAGCAGTACTTC.